This TCR beta chain was sequenced during a study of naive and memory T cell subsets. Whole-study findings and limits: In CD4 and CD8 cells, diversity dropped from naive through EMRA.

An equimolar mix of two oligonucleotides served as the beta constant-region primer for TRBC1 and TRBC2. Ligation attached a single-stranded oligonucleotide with a 12-nucleotide UMI and the SP2 primer to the cDNA 3' end. Four rounds of PCR amplified the ligated cDNA using nested alpha and beta constant-region primers plus SP2. TCRdb passed the UMI-ligation and nested PCR reads through MiXCR, listing each CDR3 protein once. The sample includes about 85,000 distinct CDR3 sequences, approximately 14% of them seen just once. A word on this clonotype: Its matching antigen is unknown.

V dropped 3 bases and J dropped 5 bases, with 11 bases sitting between them. Germline V gives CDR1 SEHNR, CDR2 FQNEAQ (reference sequence). There are 13 residues in the CDR3. The receptor's source is a human donor in good health. Sequenced material: central memory CD4+ T cells from blood. The V gene is TRBV7-9, the J gene TRBJ2-7; possible D gene TRBD1, 6 bases. This CDR3 reads CASSLRGFNEQYF. The CDR3 bases are TGTGCCAGCAGCTTGAGGGGGTTCAACGAGCAGTACTTC.